The 19 T cell receptor beta chains presented below share a single source sample, sequenced in a study of blood T cell repertoires in COVID-19. Measured with immunoSEQ multiplex PCR; TCRdb has only the in-frame clones, and not every one. The data show roughly 150,000 clones, roughly 90% seen once. Sequencing input: peripheral blood. Every receptor here comes from a man in his sixties with acute or convalescent COVID-19.

The chain has TRBV4-1 and TRBJ2-3; D is ambiguous. V lost 0 bases and J lost 10, with 11 bases in between. The CDR3 length is 13 residues. Germline lookup yields CDR1 MGHRA and CDR2 YSYEKL. CDR3 nucleotides: TGCGCCAGCAGCCAAGAGCAGTCTCCTGCGCAGTATTTT. It specifies CASSQEQSPAQYF.

The rearrangement links TRBV5-1 to TRBJ2-3; no firm D call. The germline CDR1 and CDR2 sequences are SGHRS and YFSETQ. Trimming removed 5 bases at V and 3 bases at J, with 19 bases between. The CDR3 has 16 residues. The CDR3 is CASSLGVGSRTDTQYF. Written as DNA, the CDR3 is TGCGCCAGCAGTCTTGGAGTGGGTTCCCGGACAGATACGCAGTATTTT.

The chain joins TRBV4-3 to TRBJ1-5; 7 bases map to TRBD1. CDR1 and CDR2 (germline): LGHNA, YSLEER. This CDR3 region has 16 residues. V lost 3 bases and J lost 4; bases outside the gene matches: 9. CDR3 protein: CASSQSPDRPNQPQHF. The CDR3 DNA reads TGCGCCAGCAGCCAGTCCCCGGACAGGCCAAATCAGCCCCAGCATTTT.

The chain recombines TRBV10-3 with TRBJ1-5; D is possibly TRBD1 (5 bases). The CDR3 sequence is 13 residues long. The V end was cut by 7 bases, the J end by 9 bases, with 16 bases between. Per germline, CDR1 ENHRY and CDR2 SYGVKD. The CDR3 DNA sequence: TGTGCCATCAAAGGTTTGGCTCAGGGGCCCCAGCATTTT. It codes for CAIKGLAQGPQHF.

The chain joins TRBV13 to TRBJ1-1, with D perhaps matching TRBD1 (6 bases). Germline CDR1 is PRHDT and CDR2 is FYEKMQ (reference sequence). V shed 4 bases and J shed 11 bases, with 17 bases lying between them. The CDR3 runs to 13 residues. CDR3 bases: TGTGCCAGCAGCTCCACGGACAGAATCCCTGCTTTCTTT. The encoded protein is CASSSTDRIPAFF.

The chain combines TRBV2 with TRBJ1-5; maybe TRBD1 (5 bases). This CDR3 is 15 amino acids long. Germline values: CDR1 SNHLY, CDR2 FYNNEI. The V end lost 3 bases, the J end lost 4 bases, and 13 bases lay between the germline ends. CDR3 residues: CASSDDFGGNQPQHF. CDR3 DNA: TGTGCCAGCAGTGACGACTTCGGGGGGAATCAGCCCCAGCATTTT.

This clone was recorded only once. The chain links TRBV5-1 to TRBJ1-2; D not resolved. V was pared by 1 base and J by 4 bases, with 8 bases between. CDR3 size: 13 residues. CDR1 is SGHRS and CDR2 is YFSETQ in the germline V gene. CDR3 region: CASSLSGSYGYTF. The CDR3 DNA is TGCGCCAGCAGCTTGTCGGGGTCCTATGGCTACACCTTC.

The V gene is TRBV7-9, the J gene TRBJ2-2; D might be TRBD2 (5 bases). V lost 6 bases to trimming and J lost 3 bases, with 11 bases between them. The CDR3 contains 14 residues. Per the germline V gene, CDR1 is SEHNR and CDR2 is FQNEAQ (reference sequence). The CDR3 DNA follows: TGTGCCAGCAGACGGACTGGAGACACCGGGGAGCTGTTTTTT. Protein sequence: CASRRTGDTGELFF.

The chain is built from TRBV2 and TRBJ2-1, with TRBD1 matching over 9 bases. J gave up 4 bases and V 6 bases, and 7 bases lay outside the gene matches. The CDR3 runs to 15 residues. CDR1 is SNHLY, CDR2 FYNNEI, per germline. As DNA, the CDR3 is TGTGCCAGCAGACCCGGGACAGGGTTGTACAATGAGCAGTTCTTC. It is translated as CASRPGTGLYNEQFF. Based on the CDR3 plus reference TRBV2 and TRBJ2-1, the full variable domain is EPEVTQTPSHQVTQMGQEVILRCVPISNHLYFYWYRQILGQKVEFLVSFYNNEISEKSEIFDDQFSVERPDGSNFTLKIRSTKLEDSAMYFCASRPGTGLYNEQFFGPGTRLTVL.

The chain has TRBV29-1 and TRBJ2-3; D unclear. The germline CDR1 and CDR2 sequences are SQVTM and ANQGSEA. The CDR3 is 14 residues long. V was shortened by 5 bases and J by 0 bases, with 12 bases between the two germline ends. CDR3 amino acids: CSVHKTRSTDTQYF. DNA for the CDR3: TGCAGCGTTCATAAAACTCGTAGCACAGATACGCAGTATTTT.

The rearrangement links TRBV19 to TRBJ2-7, with unresolved D. Germline values: CDR1 LNHDA, CDR2 SQIVND (reference sequence). Trimming removed 5 bases from V and 3 bases from J, with 14 bases in between. The CDR3 contains 14 residues. The chain's CDR3 is CASSHPNTVYEQYF. In DNA form, the CDR3 reads TGTGCCAGTAGTCATCCCAACACCGTCTACGAGCAGTACTTC.

This clone has only one observation. The chain links TRBV21-1 to TRBJ1-5; no check of the table's D call, TRBD1, against the DNA was made. TRBV21-1 is labeled a pseudogene. The CDR3 extends over 15 amino acids. The CDR3 region is CASSKRDRRNQPQHF. Written as DNA, the CDR3 is TGTGCCAGCAGCAAAAGGGACAGGCGAAATCAGCCCCAGCATTTT.

The chain uses TRBV11-3 and TRBJ1-2; a possible D gene is TRBD1 (5 bases). V was clipped by 5 bases and J by 4 bases, with 20 bases between them. Germline V gene lookup returns CDR1 SGHNT and CDR2 YENEEA. The CDR3 covers 16 residues. CDR3 residues: CASSPSPLTALYGYTF. Written as DNA, the CDR3 is TGTGCCAGCAGCCCATCCCCTCTGACAGCCCTCTATGGCTACACCTTC.

This sequence joins TRBV24-1 and TRBJ2-1, with 10 bases that match TRBD1. The CDR3 covers 15 residues. Germline V gene lookup returns CDR1 KGHDR and CDR2 SFDVKD. Trimming at V came to 3 bases and at J to 6 bases, leaving 4 bases not matched to a gene. CDR3 sequence reads: CATSDRTGGINEQFF. The DNA for the CDR3 is TGTGCCACCAGTGATAGGACAGGGGGGATCAATGAGCAGTTCTTC.

V gene TRBV18 combines with J gene TRBJ1-1; D unresolved. This CDR3 region has 17 residues. Trimming took 0 bases from V and 0 from J, leaving 14 bases between them. Germline V gene data show CDR1 as KGHSH and CDR2 as LQKENI. CDR3 sequence (DNA): TGTGCCAGCTCACCACCGTTTGAGGGCTCTCTGAACACTGAAGCTTTCTTT. Encoded protein: CASSPPFEGSLNTEAFF.

This chain connects TRBV11-2 to TRBJ2-7, with 7 positions matching TRBD2. Germline V gives CDR1 SGHAT, CDR2 FQNNGV. CDR3 length: 15 residues. V lost 4 bases to trimming and J lost 3 bases; unmatched junction nucleotides: 9. CDR3 coding DNA: TGTGCCAGCAGCTCCCCTGAAGCGGGACTCTACGAGCAGTACTTC. Translation: CASSSPEAGLYEQYF.

The rearrangement uses TRBV4-1 and TRBJ2-1, with 11 nucleotides matching TRBD2. The CDR3 runs to 17 residues. The junction had 6 bases not matched to a gene; V was cut back by 0 bases and J by 5 bases. CDR1 MGHRA and CDR2 YSYEKL come from the germline V gene. The chain's CDR3 is CASSQEQLAGGNNEQFF. The CDR3 coding sequence is TGCGCCAGCAGCCAAGAACAGCTAGCGGGGGGTAACAATGAGCAGTTCTTC.

The V and J genes are TRBV5-4 and TRBJ2-1, with 7 bases identical to TRBD2. Germline values: CDR1 SGHNT, CDR2 YYREEE (reference sequence). Trimming removed 9 bases from V and 5 bases from J; junction bases left unmatched: 11. The CDR3 extends over 14 amino acids. The DNA for the CDR3 is TGTGCCACCGGTGACGGGACTAAAGACAATGAGCAGTTCTTC. This gives the protein CATGDGTKDNEQFF.

The genes are TRBV19 and TRBJ2-5; 9 positions agree with TRBD1. Germline CDR1 and CDR2: LNHDA and SQIVND (reference sequence). Trimming took 5 bases from V and 3 from J; bases not matched to a gene: 28. This CDR3 comprises 22 residues. CDR3 loop: CASSPHGQGSYRPDLKKETQYF. CDR3 coding DNA: TGTGCCAGTAGTCCCCACGGACAGGGGAGTTATCGCCCTGACCTCAAAAAAGAGACCCAGTACTTC.